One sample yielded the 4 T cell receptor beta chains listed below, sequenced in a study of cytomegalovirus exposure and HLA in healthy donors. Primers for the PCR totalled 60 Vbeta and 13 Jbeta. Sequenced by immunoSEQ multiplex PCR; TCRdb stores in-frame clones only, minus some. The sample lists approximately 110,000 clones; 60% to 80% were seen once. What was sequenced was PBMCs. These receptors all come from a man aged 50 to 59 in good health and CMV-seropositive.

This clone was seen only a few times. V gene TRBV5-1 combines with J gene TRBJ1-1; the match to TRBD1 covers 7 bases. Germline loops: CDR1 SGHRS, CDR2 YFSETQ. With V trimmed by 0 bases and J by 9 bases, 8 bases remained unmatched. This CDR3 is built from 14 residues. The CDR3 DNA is TGCGCCAGCAGCTTGGTTGAAGGGACAGAGAAAGCTTTCTTT. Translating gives CASSLVEGTEKAFF.

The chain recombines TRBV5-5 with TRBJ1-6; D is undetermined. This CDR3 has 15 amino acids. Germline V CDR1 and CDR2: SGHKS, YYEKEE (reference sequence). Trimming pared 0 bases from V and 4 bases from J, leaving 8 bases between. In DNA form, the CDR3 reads TGTGCCAGCAGCTTGGCCGATAGTTATAATTCACCCCTCCACTTT. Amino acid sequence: CASSLADSYNSPLHF.

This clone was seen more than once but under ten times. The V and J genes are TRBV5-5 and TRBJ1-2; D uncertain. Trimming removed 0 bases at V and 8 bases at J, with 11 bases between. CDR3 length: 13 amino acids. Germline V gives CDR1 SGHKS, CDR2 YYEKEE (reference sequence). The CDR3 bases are TGTGCCAGCAGCTTGGAGGAGGGAAGGGGCTACACCTTC. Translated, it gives CASSLEEGRGYTF.

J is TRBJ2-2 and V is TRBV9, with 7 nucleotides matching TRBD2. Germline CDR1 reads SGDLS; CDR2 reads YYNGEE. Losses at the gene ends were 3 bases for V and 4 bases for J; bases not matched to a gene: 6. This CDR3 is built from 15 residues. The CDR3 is CASSAPGGSTGELFF. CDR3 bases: TGTGCCAGCAGCGCCCCGGGAGGTAGCACCGGGGAGCTGTTTTTT. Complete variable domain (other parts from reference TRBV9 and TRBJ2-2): DSGVTQTPKHLITATGQRVTLRCSPRSGDLSVYWYQQSLDQGLQFLIQYYNGEERAKGNILERFSAQQFPDLHSELNLSSLELGDSALYFCASSAPGGSTGELFFGEGSRLTVL.